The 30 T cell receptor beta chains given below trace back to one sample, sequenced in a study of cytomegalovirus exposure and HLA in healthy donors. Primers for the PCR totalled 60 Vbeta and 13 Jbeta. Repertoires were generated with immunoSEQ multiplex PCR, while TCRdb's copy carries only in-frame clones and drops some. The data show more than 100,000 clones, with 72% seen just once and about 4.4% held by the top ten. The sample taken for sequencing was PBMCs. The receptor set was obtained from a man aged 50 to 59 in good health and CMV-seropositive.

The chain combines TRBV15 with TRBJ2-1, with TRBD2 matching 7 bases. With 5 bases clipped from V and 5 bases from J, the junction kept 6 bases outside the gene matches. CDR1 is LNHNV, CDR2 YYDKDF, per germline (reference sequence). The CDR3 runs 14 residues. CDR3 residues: CATSWGLTDNEQFF. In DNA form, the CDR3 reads TGTGCCACCAGCTGGGGACTAACTGACAATGAGCAGTTCTTC.

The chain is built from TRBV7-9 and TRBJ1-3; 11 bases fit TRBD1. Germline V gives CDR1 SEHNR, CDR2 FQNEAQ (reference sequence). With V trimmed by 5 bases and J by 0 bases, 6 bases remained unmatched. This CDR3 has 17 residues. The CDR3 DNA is TGTGCCAGCAGCGCGGACAGGGGGCATTTCTCTGGAAACACCATATATTTT. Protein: CASSADRGHFSGNTIYF.

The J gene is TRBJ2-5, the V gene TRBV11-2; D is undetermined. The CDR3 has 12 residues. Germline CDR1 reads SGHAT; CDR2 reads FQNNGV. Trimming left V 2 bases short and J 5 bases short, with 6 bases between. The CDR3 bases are TGTGCCAGCAGCTTAACCGAGGAGACCCAGTACTTC. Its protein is CASSLTEETQYF.

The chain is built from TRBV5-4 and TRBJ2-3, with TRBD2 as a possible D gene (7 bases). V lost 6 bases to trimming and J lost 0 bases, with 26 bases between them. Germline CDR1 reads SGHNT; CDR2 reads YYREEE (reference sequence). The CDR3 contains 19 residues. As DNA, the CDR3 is TGTGCCAGCACCTTTGGGGGGCTAGCGGTAAAAATTAGCACAGATACGCAGTATTTT. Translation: CASTFGGLAVKISTDTQYF.

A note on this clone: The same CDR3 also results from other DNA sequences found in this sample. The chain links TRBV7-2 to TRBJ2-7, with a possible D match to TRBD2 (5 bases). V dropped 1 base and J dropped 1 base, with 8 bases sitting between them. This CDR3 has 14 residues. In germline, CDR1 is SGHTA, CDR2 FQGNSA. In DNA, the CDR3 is TGTGCCAGCAGCTTAGACGGGGATTCCTACGAGCAGTACTTC. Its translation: CASSLDGDSYEQYF.

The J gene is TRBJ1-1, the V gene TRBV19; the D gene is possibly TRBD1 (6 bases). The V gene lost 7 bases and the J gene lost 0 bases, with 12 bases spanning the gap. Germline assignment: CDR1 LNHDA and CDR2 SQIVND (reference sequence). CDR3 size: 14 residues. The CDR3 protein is CASIQQGLNTEAFF. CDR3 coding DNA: TGTGCCAGTATCCAACAGGGACTGAACACTGAAGCTTTCTTT.

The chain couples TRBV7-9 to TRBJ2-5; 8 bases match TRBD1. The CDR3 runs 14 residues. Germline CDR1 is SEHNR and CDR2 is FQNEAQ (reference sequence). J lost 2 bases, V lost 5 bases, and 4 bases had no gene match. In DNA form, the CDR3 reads TGTGCCAGCAGCACCTGGACAGGGCAAGAGACCCAGTACTTC. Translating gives CASSTWTGQETQYF.

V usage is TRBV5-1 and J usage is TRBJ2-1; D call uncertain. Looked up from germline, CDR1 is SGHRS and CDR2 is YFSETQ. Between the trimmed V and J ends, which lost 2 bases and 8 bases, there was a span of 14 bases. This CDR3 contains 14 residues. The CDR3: CASSLRVRFDEQFF. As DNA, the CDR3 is TGCGCCAGCAGCTTACGGGTCCGGTTCGATGAGCAGTTCTTC.

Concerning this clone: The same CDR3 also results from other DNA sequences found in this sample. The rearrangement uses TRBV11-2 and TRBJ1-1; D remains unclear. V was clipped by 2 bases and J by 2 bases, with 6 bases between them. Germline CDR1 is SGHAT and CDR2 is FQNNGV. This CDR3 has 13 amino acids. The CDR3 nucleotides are TGTGCCAGCAGCTTAAAGCGAAACACTGAAGCTTTCTTT. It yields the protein CASSLKRNTEAFF.

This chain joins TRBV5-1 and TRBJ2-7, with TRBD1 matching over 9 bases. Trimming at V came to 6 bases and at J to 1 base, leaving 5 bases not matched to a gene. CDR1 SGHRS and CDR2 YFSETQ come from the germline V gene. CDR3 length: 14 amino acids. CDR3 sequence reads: CASNRQGESYEQYF. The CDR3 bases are TGCGCCAGCAACAGACAGGGGGAGTCCTACGAGCAGTACTTC.

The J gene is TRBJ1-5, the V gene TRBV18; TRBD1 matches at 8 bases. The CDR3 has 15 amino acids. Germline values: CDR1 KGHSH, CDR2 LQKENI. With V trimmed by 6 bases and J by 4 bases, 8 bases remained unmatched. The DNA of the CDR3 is TGTGCCAGCTCTCTTGGACAGGGTTCTAATCAGCCCCAGCATTTT. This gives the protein CASSLGQGSNQPQHF.

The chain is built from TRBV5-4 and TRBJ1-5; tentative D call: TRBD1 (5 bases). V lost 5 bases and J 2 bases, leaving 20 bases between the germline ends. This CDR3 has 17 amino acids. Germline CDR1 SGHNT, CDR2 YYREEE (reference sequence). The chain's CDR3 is CASRYQGRDLGNQPQHF. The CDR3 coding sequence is TGTGCCAGCAGATACCAAGGAAGGGACTTAGGCAATCAGCCCCAGCATTTT.

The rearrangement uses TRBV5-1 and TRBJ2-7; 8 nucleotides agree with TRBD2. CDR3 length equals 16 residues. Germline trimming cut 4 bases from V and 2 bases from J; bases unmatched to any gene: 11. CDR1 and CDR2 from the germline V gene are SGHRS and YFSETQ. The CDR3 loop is CASSPGDSGNTYEQYF. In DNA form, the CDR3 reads TGCGCCAGCAGCCCCGGGGATAGCGGGAATACCTACGAGCAGTACTTC.

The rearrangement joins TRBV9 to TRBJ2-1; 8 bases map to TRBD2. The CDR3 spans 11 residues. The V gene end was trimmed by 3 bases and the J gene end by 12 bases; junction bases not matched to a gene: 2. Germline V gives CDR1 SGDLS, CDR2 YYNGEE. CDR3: CASSAGGGQFF. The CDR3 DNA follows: TGTGCCAGCAGCGCGGGAGGGGGGCAGTTCTTC.

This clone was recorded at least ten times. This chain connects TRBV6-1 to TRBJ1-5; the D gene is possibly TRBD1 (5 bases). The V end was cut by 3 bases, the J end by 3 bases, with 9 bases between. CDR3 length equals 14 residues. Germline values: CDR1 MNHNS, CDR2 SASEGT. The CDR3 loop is CASSDRRANQPQHF. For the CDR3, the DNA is TGTGCCAGCAGTGACCGCAGGGCCAATCAGCCCCAGCATTTT.

CDR3 loop: CASSYRQNNSPLHF. The CDR3 bases are TGTGCCAGCAGCTATCGACAGAATAATTCACCCCTCCACTTT. This sequence joins TRBV5-6 and TRBJ1-6, with a weak D call TRBD1 (5 bases). Germline V gives CDR1 SGHDT, CDR2 YYEEEE. The CDR3 sequence is 14 residues long. V dropped 3 bases and J dropped 5 bases, with 9 bases sitting between them. The variable domain in full, completed from reference TRBV5-6 and TRBJ1-6, reads DAGVTQSPTHLIKTRGQQVTLRCSPKSGHDTVSWYQQALGQGPQFIFQYYEEEERQRGNFPDRFSGHQFPNYSSELNVNALLLGDSALYLCASSYRQNNSPLHFGNGTRLTVT.

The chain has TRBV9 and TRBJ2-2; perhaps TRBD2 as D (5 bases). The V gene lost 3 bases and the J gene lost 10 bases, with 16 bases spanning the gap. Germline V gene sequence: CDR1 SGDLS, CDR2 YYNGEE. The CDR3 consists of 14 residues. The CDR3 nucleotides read TGTGCCAGCAGCGCGGGAACCCAGCAGGTGGAGCTGTTTTTT. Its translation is CASSAGTQQVELFF.

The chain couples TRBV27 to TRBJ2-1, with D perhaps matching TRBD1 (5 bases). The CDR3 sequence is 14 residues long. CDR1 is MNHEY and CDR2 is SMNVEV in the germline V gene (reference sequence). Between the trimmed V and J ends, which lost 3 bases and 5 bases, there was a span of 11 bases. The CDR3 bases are TGTGCCAGCAGTTTTGACAGACCAAACAATGAGCAGTTCTTC. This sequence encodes CASSFDRPNNEQFF.

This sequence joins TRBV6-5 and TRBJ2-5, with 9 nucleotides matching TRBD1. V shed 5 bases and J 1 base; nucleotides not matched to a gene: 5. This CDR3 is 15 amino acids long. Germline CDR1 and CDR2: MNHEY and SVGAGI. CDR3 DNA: TGTGCCAGCAGTCGACAGGGGGGTAGCCAAGAGACCCAGTACTTC. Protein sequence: CASSRQGGSQETQYF.

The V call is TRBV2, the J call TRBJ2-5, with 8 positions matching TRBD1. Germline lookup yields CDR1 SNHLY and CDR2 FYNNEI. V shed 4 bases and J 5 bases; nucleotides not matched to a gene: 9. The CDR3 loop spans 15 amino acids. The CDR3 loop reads CASSVQTGARETQYF. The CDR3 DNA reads TGTGCCAGCAGTGTACAGACAGGGGCCCGGGAGACCCAGTACTTC.

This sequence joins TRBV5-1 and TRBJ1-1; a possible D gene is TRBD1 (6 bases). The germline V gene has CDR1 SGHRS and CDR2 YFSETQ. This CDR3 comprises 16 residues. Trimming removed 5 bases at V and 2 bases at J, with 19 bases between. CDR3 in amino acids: CASSMRGSAENTEAFF. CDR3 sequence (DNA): TGCGCCAGCAGTATGAGGGGGTCGGCTGAAAACACTGAAGCTTTCTTT.

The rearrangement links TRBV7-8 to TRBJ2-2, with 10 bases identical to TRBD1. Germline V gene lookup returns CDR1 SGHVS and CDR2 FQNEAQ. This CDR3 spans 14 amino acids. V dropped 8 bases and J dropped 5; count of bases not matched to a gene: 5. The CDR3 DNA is TGTGCCAGCCTGGGACAGGGGTTTACCGGGGAGCTGTTTTTT. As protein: CASLGQGFTGELFF.

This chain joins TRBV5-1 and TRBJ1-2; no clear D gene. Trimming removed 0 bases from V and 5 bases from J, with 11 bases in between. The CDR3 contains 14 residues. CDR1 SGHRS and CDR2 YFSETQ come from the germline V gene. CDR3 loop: CASSLADTQYGYTF. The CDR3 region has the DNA TGCGCCAGCAGCTTGGCAGACACGCAATATGGCTACACCTTC.

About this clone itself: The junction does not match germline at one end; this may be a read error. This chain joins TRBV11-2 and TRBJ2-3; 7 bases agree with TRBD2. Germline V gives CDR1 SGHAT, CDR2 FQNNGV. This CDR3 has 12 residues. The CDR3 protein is CARGGEGPTVGF. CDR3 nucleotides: TGTGCCAGGGGGGGGGAGGGCCCAACCGTCGGTTTT. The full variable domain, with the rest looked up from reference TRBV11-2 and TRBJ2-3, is EAGVAQSPRYKIIEKRQSVAFWCNPISGHATLYWYQQILGQGPKLLIQFQNNGVVDDSQLPKDRFSAERLKGVDSTLKIQPAKLEDSAVYLCARGGEGPTVGFGPGTRLTVL.

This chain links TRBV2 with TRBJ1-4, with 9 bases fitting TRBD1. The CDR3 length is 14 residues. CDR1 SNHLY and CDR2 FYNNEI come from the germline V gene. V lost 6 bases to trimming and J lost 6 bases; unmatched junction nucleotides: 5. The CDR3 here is CASSSGTGYEKLFF. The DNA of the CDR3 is TGTGCCAGCAGCTCCGGGACAGGGTATGAAAAACTGTTTTTT.

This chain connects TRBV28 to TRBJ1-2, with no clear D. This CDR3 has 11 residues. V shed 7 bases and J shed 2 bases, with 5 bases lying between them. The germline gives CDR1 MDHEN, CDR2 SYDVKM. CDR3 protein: CASTANYGYTF. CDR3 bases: TGTGCCAGCACAGCGAACTATGGCTACACCTTC.

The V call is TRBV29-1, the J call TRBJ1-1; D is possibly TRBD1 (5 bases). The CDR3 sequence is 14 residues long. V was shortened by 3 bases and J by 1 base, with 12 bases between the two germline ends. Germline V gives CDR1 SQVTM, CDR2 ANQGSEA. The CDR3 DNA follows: TGCAGCGTTGAGGGGCAGGGATCGAACACTGAAGCTTTCTTT. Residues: CSVEGQGSNTEAFF.

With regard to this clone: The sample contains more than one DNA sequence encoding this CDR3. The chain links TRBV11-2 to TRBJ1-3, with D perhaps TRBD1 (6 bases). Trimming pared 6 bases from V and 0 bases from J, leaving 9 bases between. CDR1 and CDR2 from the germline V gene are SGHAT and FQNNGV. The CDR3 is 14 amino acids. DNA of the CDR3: TGTGCCAGCAGTTACAGGGTCTCTGGAAACACCATATATTTT. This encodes CASSYRVSGNTIYF. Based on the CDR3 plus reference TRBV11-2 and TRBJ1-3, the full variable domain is EAGVAQSPRYKIIEKRQSVAFWCNPISGHATLYWYQQILGQGPKLLIQFQNNGVVDDSQLPKDRFSAERLKGVDSTLKIQPAKLEDSAVYLCASSYRVSGNTIYFGEGSWLTVV.

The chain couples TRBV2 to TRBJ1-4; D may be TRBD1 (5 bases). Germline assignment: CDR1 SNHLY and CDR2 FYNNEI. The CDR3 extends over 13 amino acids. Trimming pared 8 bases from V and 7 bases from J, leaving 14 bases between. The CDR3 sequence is CASGITGLEKLFF. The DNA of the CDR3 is TGTGCCAGCGGAATAACAGGTCTTGAAAAACTGTTTTTT. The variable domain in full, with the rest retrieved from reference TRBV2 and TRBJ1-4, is EPEVTQTPSHQVTQMGQEVILRCVPISNHLYFYWYRQILGQKVEFLVSFYNNEISEKSEIFDDQFSVERPDGSNFTLKIRSTKLEDSAMYFCASGITGLEKLFFGSGTQLSVL.

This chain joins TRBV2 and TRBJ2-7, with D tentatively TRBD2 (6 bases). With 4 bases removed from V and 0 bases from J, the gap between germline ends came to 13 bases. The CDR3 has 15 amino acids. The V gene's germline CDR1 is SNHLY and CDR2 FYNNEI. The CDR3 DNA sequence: TGTGCCAGCAGTGGGGAGGTTCAATTCTCCTACGAGCAGTACTTC. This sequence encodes CASSGEVQFSYEQYF.